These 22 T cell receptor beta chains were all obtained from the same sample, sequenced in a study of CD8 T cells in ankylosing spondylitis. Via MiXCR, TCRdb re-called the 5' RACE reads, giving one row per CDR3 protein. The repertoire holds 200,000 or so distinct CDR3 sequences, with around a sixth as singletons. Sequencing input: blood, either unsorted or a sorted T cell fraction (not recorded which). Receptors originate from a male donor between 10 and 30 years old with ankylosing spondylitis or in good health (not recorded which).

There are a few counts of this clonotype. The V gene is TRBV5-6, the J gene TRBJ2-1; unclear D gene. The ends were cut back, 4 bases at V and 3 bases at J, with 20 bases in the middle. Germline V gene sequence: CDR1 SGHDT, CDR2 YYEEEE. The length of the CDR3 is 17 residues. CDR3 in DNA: TGTGCCAGCAGCGTGGTGTCGGTGGTAGTATACTACAATGAGCAGTTCTTC. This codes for CASSVVSVVVYYNEQFF. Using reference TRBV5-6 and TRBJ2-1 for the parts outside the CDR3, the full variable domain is DAGVTQSPTHLIKTRGQQVTLRCSPKSGHDTVSWYQQALGQGPQFIFQYYEEEERQRGNFPDRFSGHQFPNYSSELNVNALLLGDSALYLCASSVVSVVVYYNEQFFGPGTRLTVL.

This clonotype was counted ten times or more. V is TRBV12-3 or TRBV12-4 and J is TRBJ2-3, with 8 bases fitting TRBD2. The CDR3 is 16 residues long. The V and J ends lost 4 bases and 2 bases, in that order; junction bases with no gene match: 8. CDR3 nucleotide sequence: TGTGCCAGCAGTTCATTGGTAGCGGGGTCCACAGATACGCAGTATTTT. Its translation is CASSSLVAGSTDTQYF.

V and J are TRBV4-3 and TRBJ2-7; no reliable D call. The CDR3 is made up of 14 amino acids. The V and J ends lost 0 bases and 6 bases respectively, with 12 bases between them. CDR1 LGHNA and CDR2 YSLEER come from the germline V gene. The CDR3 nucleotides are TGCGCCAGCAGCCAAGATACAAAGGTATTCGAGCAGTACTTC. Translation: CASSQDTKVFEQYF.

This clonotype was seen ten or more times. Written as DNA, the CDR3 is TGTGCCAGCAGCCGCTCTGGGACAGGGTCCTACGAGCAGTACTTC. Translating gives CASSRSGTGSYEQYF. The chain combines TRBV14 with TRBJ2-7; 9 nucleotides agree with TRBD1. The V gene end was trimmed by 4 bases and the J gene end by 1 base; junction bases not matched to a gene: 5. Germline V gene sequence: CDR1 SGHDN, CDR2 FVKESK. The CDR3 contains 15 residues.

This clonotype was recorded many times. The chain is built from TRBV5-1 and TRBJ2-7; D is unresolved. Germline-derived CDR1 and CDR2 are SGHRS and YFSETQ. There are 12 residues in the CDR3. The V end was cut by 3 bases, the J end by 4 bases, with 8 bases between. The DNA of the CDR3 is TGCGCCAGCAGCTCCCTAGAGTACGAGCAGTACTTC. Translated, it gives CASSSLEYEQYF. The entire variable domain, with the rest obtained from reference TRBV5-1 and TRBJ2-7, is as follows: KAGVTQTPRYLIKTRGQQVTLSCSPISGHRSVSWYQQTPGQGLQFLFEYFSETQRNKGNFPGRFSGRQFSNSRSEMNVSTLELGDSALYLCASSSLEYEQYFGPGTRLTVT.

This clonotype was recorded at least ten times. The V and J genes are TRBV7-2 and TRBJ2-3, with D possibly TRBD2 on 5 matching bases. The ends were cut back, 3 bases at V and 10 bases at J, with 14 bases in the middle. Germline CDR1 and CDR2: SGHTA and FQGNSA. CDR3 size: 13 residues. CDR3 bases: TGTGCCAGCAGCTTCACGGGTGGAGGTGCGCAGTATTTT. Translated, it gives CASSFTGGGAQYF.

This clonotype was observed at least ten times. CDR3 sequence (DNA): TGTGCCAGCAGTCTAAGGGACTCCAGCGGTGAAAAACTGTTTTTT. This encodes CASSLRDSSGEKLFF. The rearrangement joins TRBV12-3 or TRBV12-4 to TRBJ1-4; tentative D call: TRBD1 (5 bases). CDR3 size: 15 residues. The V end was cut by 5 bases, the J end by 7 bases, with 17 bases between.

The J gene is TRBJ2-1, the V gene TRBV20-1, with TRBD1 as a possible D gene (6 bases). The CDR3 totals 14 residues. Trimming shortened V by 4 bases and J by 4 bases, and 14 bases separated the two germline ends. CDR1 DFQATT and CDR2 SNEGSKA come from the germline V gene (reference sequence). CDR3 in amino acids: CSAKDREGYNEQFF. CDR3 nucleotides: TGCAGTGCTAAGGACAGAGAGGGGTACAATGAGCAGTTCTTC.

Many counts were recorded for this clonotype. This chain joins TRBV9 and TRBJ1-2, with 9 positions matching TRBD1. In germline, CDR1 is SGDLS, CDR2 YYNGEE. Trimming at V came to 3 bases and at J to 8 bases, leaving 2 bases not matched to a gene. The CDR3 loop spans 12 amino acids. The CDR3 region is CASSGTGDGYTF. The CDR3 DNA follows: TGTGCCAGCAGCGGGACAGGGGACGGCTACACCTTC. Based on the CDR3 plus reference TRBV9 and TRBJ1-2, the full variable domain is DSGVTQTPKHLITATGQRVTLRCSPRSGDLSVYWYQQSLDQGLQFLIQYYNGEERAKGNILERFSAQQFPDLHSELNLSSLELGDSALYFCASSGTGDGYTFGSGTRLTVV.

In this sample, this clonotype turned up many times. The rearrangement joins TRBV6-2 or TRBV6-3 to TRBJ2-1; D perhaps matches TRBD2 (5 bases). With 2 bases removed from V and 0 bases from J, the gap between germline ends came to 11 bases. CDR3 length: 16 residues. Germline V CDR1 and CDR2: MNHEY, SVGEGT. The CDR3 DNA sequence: TGTGCCAGCAGTTACGCAGGACTTAGCTCCTACAATGAGCAGTTCTTC. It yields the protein CASSYAGLSSYNEQFF.

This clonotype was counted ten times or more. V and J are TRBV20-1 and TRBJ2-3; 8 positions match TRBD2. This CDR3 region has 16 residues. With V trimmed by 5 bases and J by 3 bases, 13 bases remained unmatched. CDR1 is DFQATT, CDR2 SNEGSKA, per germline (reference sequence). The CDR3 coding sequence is TGCAGTGCTCACCTTACCGGGACTAGTTTAACAGATACGCAGTATTTT. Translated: CSAHLTGTSLTDTQYF.

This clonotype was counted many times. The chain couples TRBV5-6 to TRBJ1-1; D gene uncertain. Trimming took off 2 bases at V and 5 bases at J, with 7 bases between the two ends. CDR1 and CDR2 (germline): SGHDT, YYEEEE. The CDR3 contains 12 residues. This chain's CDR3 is CASSFGGTEAFF. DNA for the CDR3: TGTGCCAGCAGCTTTGGAGGGACTGAAGCTTTCTTT.

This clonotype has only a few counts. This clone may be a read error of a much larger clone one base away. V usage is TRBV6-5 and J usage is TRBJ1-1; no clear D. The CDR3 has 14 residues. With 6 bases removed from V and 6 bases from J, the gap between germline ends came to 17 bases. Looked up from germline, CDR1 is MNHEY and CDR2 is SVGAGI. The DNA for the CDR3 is TGTGCCAGCAGCGTCGCCTACGGTAACCCTGAAGCTTTCTTT. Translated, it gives CASSVAYGNPEAFF.

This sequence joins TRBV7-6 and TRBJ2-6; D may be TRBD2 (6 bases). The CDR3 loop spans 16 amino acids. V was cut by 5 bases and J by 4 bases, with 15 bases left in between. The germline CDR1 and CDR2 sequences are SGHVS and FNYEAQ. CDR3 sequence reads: CASSISRGNGANVLTF. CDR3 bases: TGTGCCAGCAGCATTAGCCGGGGGAACGGGGCCAACGTCCTGACTTTC. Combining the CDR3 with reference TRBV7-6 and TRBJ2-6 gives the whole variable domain GAGVSQSPRYKVTKRGQDVALRCDPISGHVSLYWYRQALGQGPEFLTYFNYEAQQDKSGLPNDRFSAERPEGSISTLTIQRTEQRDSAMYRCASSISRGNGANVLTFGAGSRLTVL.

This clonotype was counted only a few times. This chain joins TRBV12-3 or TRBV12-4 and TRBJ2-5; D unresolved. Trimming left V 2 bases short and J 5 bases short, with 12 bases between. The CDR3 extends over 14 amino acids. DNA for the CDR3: TGTGCCAGCAGTTTAACTCCCCTGGGCGAGACCCAGTACTTC. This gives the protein CASSLTPLGETQYF.

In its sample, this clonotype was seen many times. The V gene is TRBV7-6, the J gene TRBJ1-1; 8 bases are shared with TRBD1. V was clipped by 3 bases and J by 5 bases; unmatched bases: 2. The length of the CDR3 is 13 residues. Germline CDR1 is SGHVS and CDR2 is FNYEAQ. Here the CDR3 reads CASSFHRGTEAFF. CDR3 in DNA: TGTGCCAGCAGCTTTCACAGGGGGACTGAAGCTTTCTTT.

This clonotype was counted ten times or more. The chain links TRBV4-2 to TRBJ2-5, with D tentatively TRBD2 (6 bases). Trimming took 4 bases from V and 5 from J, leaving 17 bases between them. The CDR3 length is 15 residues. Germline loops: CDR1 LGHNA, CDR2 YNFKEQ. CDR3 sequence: CASSRLSGHGETQYF. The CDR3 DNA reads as TGTGCCAGCAGCCGACTTAGCGGTCATGGGGAGACCCAGTACTTC.

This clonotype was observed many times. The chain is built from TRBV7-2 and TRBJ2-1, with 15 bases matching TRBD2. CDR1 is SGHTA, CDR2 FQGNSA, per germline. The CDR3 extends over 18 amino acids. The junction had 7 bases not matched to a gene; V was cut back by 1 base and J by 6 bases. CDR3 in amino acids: CASSLVGTSGGILNEQFF. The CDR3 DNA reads TGTGCCAGCAGCTTAGTTGGGACTAGCGGGGGGATTCTCAATGAGCAGTTCTTC.

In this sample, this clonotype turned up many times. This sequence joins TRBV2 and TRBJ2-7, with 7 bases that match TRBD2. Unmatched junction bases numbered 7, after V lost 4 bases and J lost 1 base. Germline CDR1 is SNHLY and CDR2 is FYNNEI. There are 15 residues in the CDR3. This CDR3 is CASSVAGLVSYEQYF. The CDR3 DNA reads TGTGCCAGCAGTGTTGCAGGACTAGTATCCTACGAGCAGTACTTC.

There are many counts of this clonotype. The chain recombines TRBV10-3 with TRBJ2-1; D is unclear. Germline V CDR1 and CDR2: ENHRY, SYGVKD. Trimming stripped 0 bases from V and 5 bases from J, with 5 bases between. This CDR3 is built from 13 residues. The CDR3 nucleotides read TGTGCCATCAGTGAGTCTATAGACAATGAGCAGTTCTTC. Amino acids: CAISESIDNEQFF.

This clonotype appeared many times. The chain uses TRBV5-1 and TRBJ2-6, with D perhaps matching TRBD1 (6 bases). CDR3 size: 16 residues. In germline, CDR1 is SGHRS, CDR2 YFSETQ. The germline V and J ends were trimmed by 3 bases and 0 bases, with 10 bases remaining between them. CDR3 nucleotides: TGCGCCAGCAGCTCGACAGGAGGCTCTGGGGCCAACGTCCTGACTTTC. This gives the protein CASSSTGGSGANVLTF.

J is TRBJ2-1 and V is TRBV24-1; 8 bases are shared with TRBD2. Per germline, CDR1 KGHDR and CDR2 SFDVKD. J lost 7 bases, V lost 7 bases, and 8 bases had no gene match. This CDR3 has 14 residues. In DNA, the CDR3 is TGTGCCACCAGCTTCGGACTAGCCATAAATGAGCAGTTCTTC. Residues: CATSFGLAINEQFF.